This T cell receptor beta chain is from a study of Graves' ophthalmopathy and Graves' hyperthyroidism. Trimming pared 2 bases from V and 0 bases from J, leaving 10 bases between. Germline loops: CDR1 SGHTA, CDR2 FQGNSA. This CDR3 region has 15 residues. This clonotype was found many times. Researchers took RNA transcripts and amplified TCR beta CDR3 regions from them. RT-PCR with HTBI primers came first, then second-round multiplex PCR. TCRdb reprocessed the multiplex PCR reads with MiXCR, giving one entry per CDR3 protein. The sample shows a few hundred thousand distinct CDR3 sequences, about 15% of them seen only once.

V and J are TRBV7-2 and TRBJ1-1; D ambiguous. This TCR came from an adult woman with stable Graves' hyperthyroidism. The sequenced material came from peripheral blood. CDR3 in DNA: TGTGCCAGCAGCTTATTTATAGGGCTGAACACTGAAGCTTTCTTT. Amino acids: CASSLFIGLNTEAFF. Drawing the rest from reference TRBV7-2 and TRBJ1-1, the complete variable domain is GAGVSQSPSNKVTEKGKDVELRCDPISGHTALYWYRQSLGQGLEFLIYFQGNSAPDKSGLPSDRFSAERTGGSVSTLTIQRTQQEDSAVYLCASSLFIGLNTEAFFGQGTRLTVV.